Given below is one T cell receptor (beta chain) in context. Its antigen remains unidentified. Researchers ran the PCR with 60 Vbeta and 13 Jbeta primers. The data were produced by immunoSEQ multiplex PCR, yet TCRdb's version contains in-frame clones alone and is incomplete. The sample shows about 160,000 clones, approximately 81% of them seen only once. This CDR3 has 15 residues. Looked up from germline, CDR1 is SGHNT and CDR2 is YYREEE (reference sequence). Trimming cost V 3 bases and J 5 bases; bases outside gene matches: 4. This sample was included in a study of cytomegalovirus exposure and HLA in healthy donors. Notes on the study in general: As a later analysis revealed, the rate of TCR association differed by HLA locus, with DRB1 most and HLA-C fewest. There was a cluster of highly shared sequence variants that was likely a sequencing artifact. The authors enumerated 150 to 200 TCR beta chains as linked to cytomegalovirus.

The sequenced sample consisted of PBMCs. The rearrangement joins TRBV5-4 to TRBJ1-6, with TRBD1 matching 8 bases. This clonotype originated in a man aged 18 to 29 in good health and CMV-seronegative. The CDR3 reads CASSSGGQDNSPLHF. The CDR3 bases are TGTGCCAGCAGCTCCGGGGGACAGGATAATTCACCCCTCCACTTT.